One sample yielded the 3 T cell receptor beta chains listed below, sequenced in a study of Ad26.COV2.S vaccination and SARS-CoV-2 variants. As for treatment: some 20 received Ad26.COV2.S at low or high dose, single or two shots; about five received placebo; per-sample allocation not given. Sampling took place 63 days after the first vaccine or placebo injection. Data came from immunoSEQ multiplex PCR; TCRdb stores just in-frame clones and leaves some out. Of more than 300,000 clones in the sample, 70% to 90% were seen once. Sequencing was performed on peripheral blood, taken in a trial of Ad26.COV2.S vaccine versus placebo. Receptors originate from a person aged 18-65 years who received the Ad26.COV2.S COVID-19 vaccine or a placebo.

The gene calls are TRBV4-1 and TRBJ2-3; a possible D gene is TRBD2 (6 bases). Germline CDR1 reads MGHRA; CDR2 reads YSYEKL. V lost 5 bases and J 3 bases, leaving 12 bases between the germline ends. This CDR3 comprises 14 residues. The CDR3 reads CASSSWRGTDTQYF. CDR3 DNA: TGCGCCAGCAGCAGTTGGAGGGGTACAGATACGCAGTATTTT.

The gene calls are TRBV7-2 and TRBJ2-7; D gene unclear. V was shortened by 1 base and J by 2 bases, with 12 bases between the two germline ends. The germline CDR1 and CDR2 sequences are SGHTA and FQGNSA. The CDR3 runs 15 residues. In DNA, the CDR3 is TGTGCCAGCAGCTTAGTAGGCAGGAGTACCTACGAGCAGTACTTC. Amino acid sequence: CASSLVGRSTYEQYF.

V usage is TRBV7-2 and J usage is TRBJ1-6; D is uncertain. This CDR3 is 14 amino acids long. Germline-derived CDR1 and CDR2 are SGHTA and FQGNSA. Trimming left V 5 bases short and J 17 bases short, with 22 bases between. In DNA form, the CDR3 reads TGTGCCAGCAGCGAGAGTCTTACCCGACCCAATTTCCACTTT. Translating gives CASSESLTRPNFHF.